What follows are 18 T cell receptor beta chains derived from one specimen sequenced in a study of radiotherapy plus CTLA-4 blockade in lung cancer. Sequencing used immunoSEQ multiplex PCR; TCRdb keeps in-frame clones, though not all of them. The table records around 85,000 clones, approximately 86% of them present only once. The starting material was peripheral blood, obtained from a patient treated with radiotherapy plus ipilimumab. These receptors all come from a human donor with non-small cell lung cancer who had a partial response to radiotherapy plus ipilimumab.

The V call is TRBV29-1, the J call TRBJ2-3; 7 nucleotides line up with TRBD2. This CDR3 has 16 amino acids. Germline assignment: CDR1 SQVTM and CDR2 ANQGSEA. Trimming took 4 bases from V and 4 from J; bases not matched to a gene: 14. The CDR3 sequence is CSVGQNLAGVADTQYF. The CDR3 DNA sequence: TGCAGCGTTGGCCAGAACCTTGCGGGAGTGGCAGATACGCAGTATTTT.

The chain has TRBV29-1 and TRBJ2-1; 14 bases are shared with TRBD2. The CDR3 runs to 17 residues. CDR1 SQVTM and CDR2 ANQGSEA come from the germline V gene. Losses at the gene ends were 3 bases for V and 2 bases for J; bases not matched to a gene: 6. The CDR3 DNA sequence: TGCAGCGTTGATGGGACTAGCGGGAGTATCACCTACAATGAGCAGTTCTTC. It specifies CSVDGTSGSITYNEQFF.

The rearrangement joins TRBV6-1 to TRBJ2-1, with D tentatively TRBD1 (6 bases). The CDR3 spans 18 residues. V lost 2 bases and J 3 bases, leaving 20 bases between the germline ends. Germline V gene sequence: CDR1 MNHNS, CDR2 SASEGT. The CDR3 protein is CASSEWSPAGALYNEQFF. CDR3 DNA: TGTGCCAGCAGTGAATGGTCCCCCGCAGGGGCCCTCTACAATGAGCAGTTCTTC.

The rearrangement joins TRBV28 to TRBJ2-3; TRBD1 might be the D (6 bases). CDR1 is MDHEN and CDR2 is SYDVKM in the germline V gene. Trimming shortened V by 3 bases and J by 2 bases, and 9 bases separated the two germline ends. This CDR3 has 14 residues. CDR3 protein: CASSFGGLTDTQYF. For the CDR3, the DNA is TGTGCCAGCAGTTTTGGGGGCCTCACAGATACGCAGTATTTT.

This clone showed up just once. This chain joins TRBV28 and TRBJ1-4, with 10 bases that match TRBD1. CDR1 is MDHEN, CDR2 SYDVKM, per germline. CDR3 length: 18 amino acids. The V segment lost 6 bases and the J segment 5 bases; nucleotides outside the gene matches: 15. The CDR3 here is CASRNPTGGAGWNEKLFF. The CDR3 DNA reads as TGTGCCAGCAGGAACCCGACAGGGGGCGCGGGGTGGAATGAAAAACTGTTTTTT.

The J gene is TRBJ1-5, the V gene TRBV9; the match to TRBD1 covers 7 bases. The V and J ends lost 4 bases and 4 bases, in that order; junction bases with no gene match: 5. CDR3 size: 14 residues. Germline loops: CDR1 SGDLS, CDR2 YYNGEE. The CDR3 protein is CASSSSTGNQPQHF. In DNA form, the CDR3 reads TGTGCCAGCAGCAGCTCGACAGGGAATCAGCCCCAGCATTTT. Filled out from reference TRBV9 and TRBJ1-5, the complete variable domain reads DSGVTQTPKHLITATGQRVTLRCSPRSGDLSVYWYQQSLDQGLQFLIQYYNGEERAKGNILERFSAQQFPDLHSELNLSSLELGDSALYFCASSSSTGNQPQHFGDGTRLSIL.

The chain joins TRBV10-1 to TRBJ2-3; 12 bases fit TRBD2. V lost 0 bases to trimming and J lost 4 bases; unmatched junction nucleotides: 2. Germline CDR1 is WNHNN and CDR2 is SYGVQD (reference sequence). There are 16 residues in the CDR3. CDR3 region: CASSESTSGRSDTQYF. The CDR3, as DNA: TGCGCCAGCAGTGAGTCTACTAGCGGGAGGTCAGATACGCAGTATTTT.

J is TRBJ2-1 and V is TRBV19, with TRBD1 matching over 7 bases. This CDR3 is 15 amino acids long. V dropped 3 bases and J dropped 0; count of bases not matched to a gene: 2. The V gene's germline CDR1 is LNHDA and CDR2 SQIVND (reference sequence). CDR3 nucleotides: TGTGCCAGTAGTATTTCAGGGGGCTCCTACAATGAGCAGTTCTTC. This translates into CASSISGGSYNEQFF.

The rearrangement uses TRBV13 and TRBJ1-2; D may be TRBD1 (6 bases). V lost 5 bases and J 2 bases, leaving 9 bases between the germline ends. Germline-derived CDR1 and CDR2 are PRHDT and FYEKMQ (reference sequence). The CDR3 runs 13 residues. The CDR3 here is CASSEGDNYGYTF. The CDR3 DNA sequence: TGTGCCAGCAGCGAGGGGGACAACTATGGCTACACCTTC.

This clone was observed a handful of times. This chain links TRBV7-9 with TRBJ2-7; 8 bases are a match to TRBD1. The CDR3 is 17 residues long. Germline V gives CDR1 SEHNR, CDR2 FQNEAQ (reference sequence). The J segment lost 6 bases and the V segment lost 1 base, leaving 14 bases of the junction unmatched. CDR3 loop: CASSLDGTGPRGTEQYV. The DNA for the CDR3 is TGTGCCAGCAGCTTAGATGGGACAGGACCCCGAGGAACCGAGCAGTACGTC.

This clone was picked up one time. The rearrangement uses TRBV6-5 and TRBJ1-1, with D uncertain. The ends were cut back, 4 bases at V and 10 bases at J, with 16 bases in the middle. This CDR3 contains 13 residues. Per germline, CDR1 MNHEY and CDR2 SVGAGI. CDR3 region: CASSSSVPLVAFF. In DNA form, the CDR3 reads TGTGCCAGCAGTTCGTCCGTCCCCCTAGTAGCTTTCTTT.

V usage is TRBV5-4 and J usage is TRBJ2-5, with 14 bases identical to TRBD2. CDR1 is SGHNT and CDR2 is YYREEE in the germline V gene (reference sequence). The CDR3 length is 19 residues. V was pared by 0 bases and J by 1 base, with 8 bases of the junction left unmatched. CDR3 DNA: TGTGCCAGCAGCTTGGGTGGGACTAGCGGGAGAGGGGGCCAAGAGACCCAGTACTTC. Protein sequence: CASSLGGTSGRGGQETQYF.

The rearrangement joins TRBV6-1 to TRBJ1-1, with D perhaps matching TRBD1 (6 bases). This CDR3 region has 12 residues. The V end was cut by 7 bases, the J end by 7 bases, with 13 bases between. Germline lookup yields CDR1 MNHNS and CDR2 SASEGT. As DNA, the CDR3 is TGTGCCAGCACGAACAGGGTCCTTGAAGCTTTCTTT. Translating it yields CASTNRVLEAFF.

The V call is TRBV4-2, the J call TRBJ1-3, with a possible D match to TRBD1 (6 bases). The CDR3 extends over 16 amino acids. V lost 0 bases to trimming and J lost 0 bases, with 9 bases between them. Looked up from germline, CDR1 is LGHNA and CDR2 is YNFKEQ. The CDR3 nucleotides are TGTGCCAGCAGCCAAGATCAGGGGATCTCTGGAAACACCATATATTTT. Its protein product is CASSQDQGISGNTIYF.

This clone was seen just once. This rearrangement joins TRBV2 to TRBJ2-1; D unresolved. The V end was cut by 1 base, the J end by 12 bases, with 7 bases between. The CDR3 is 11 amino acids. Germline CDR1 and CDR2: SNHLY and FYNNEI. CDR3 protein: CASSEEIGQFF. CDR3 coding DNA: TGTGCCAGCAGTGAAGAAATCGGGCAGTTCTTC.

CDR3 region: CASRSQREASETQYF. The CDR3 nucleotides read TGTGCCAGCAGATCCCAGCGGGAGGCGAGTGAGACCCAGTACTTC. The chain carries TRBV6-6 and TRBJ2-5; 9 nucleotides line up with TRBD2. In germline, CDR1 is MNHNY, CDR2 SVGAGI (reference sequence). This CDR3 has 15 residues. V dropped 6 bases and J dropped 5; count of bases not matched to a gene: 10.

In DNA form, the CDR3 reads TGTGCCAGCAGTGTAACCCTGGGCGACACTGAAGCTTTCTTT. Its protein product is CASSVTLGDTEAFF. The chain uses TRBV25-1 and TRBJ1-1; D remains ambiguous. The CDR3 is 14 amino acids. V shed 4 bases and J shed 3 bases, with 12 bases lying between them. CDR1 is MGHDK, CDR2 SYGVNS, per germline. Variable domain in full (rest from reference TRBV25-1 and TRBJ1-1): EADIYQTPRYLVIGTGKKITLECSQTMGHDKMYWYQQDPGMELHLIHYSYGVNSTEKGDLSSESTVSRIRTEHFPLTLESARPSHTSQYLCASSVTLGDTEAFFGQGTRLTVV.

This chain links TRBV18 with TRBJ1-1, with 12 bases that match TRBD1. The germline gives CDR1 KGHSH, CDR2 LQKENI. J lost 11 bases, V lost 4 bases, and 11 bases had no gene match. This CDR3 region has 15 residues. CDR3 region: CASSQGTGGGVRAFF. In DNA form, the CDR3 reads TGTGCCAGCTCACAAGGGACAGGGGGCGGCGTGAGGGCTTTCTTT.